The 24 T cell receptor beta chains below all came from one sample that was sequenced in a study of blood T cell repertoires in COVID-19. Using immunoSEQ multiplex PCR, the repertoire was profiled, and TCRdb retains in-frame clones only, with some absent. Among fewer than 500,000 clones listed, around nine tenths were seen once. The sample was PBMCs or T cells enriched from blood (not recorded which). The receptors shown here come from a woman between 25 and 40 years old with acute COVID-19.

CDR3 sequence reads: CATSDPRQGDYNEQFF. CDR3 bases: TGTGCCACCAGTGACCCCCGACAGGGAGATTACAATGAGCAGTTCTTC. The chain uses TRBV24-1 and TRBJ2-1, with 7 bases matching TRBD1. This CDR3 spans 16 amino acids. CDR1 and CDR2 from the germline V gene are KGHDR and SFDVKD. V dropped 4 bases and J dropped 4; count of bases not matched to a gene: 9.

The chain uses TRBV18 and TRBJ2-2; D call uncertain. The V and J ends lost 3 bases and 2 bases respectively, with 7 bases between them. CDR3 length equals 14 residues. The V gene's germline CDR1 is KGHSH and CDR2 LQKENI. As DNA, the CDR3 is TGTGCCAGCTCACCCCAAAAAAACACCGGGGAGCTGTTTTTT. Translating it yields CASSPQKNTGELFF.

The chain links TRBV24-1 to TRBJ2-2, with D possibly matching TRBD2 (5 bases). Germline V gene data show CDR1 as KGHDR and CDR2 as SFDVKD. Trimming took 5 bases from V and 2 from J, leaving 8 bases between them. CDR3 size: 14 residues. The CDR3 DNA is TGTGCCACCAGTGGAGGGATAAACACCGGGGAGCTGTTTTTT. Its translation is CATSGGINTGELFF.

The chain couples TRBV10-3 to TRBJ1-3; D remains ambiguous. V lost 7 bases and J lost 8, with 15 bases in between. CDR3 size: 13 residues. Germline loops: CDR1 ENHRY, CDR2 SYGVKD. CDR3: CAIKPHSLDTIYF. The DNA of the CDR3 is TGTGCCATCAAGCCCCACTCCTTGGACACCATATATTTT.

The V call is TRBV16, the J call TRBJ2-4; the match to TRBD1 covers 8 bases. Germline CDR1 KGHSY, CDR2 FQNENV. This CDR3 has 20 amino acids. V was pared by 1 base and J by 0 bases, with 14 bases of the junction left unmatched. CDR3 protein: CASSQYRTGPPFEAKNIQYF. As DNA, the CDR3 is TGTGCCAGCAGCCAATACCGGACAGGGCCCCCTTTTGAAGCCAAAAACATTCAGTACTTC. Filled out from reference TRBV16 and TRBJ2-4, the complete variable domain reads GEEVAQTPKHLVRGEGQKAKLYCAPIKGHSYVFWYQQVLKNEFKFLISFQNENVFDETGMPKERFSAKCLPNSPCSLEIQATKLEDSAVYFCASSQYRTGPPFEAKNIQYFGAGTRLSVL.

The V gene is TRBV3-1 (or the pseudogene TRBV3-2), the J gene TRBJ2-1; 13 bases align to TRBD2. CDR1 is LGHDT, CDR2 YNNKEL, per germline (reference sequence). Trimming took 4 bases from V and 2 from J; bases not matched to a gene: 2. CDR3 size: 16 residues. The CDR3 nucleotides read TGTGCCAGCAGCCGCGGACTAGCGGGGGCCTACAATGAGCAGTTCTTC. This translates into CASSRGLAGAYNEQFF.

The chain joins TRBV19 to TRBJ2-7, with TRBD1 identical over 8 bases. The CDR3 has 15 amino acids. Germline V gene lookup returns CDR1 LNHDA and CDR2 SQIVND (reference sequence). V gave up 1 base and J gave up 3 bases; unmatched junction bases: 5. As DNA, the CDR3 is TGTGCCAGTAGTATAGGGGCAGGGGGCTTCTACGAGCAGTACTTC. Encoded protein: CASSIGAGGFYEQYF.

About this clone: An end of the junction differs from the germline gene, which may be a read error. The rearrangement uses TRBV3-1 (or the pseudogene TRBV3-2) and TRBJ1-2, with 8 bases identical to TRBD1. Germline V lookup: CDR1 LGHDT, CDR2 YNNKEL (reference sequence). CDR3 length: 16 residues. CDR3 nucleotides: TGTGCCAGCAGCCACAAAATTCCGGGACAGGCCTTAACCCTCTTCTTC. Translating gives CASSHKIPGQALTLFF.

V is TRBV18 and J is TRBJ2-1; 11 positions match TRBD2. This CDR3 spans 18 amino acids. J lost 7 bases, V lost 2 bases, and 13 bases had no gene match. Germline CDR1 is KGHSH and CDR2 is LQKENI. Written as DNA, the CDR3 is TGTGCCAGCTCACCAGCCCCCCTAGCGGGGGGCATTAGGAATGAGCAGTTCTTC. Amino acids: CASSPAPLAGGIRNEQFF.

In DNA form, the CDR3 reads TGTGCCAGCAGCCCCGGACAGGGGGACGCAGATACGCAGTATTTT. Protein sequence: CASSPGQGDADTQYF. The chain combines TRBV2 with TRBJ2-3; 10 positions agree with TRBD1. CDR1 is SNHLY, CDR2 FYNNEI, per germline. The CDR3 covers 15 residues. J gave up 4 bases and V 6 bases, and 7 bases lay outside the gene matches.

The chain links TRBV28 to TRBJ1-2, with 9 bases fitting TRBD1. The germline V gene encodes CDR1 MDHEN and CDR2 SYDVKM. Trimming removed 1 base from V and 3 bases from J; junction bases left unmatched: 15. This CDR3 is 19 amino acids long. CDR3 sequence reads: CASSLSPPGTGNGDYGYTF. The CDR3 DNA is TGTGCCAGCAGTTTATCCCCCCCCGGGACAGGGAATGGGGACTATGGCTACACCTTC.

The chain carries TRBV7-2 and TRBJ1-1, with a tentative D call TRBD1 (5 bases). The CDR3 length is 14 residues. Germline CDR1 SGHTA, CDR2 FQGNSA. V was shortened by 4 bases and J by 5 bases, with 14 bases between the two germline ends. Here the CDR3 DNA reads TGTGCCAGCAGCTCGAGGGGAGGGTGGACTGAAGCTTTCTTT. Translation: CASSSRGGWTEAFF.

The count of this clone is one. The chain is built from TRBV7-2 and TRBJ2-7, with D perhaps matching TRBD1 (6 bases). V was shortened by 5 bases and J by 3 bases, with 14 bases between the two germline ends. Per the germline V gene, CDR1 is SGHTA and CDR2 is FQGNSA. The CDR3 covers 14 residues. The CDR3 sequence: CASSPWTANYEQYF. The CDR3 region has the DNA TGTGCCAGCAGCCCTTGGACAGCGAACTACGAGCAGTACTTC. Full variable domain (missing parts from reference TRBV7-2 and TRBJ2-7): GAGVSQSPSNKVTEKGKDVELRCDPISGHTALYWYRQSLGQGLEFLIYFQGNSAPDKSGLPSDRFSAERTGGSVSTLTIQRTQQEDSAVYLCASSPWTANYEQYFGPGTRLTVT.

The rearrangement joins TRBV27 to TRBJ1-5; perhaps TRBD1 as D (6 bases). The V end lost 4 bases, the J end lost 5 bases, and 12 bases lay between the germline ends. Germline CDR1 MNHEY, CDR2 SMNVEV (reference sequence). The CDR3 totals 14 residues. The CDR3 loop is CASSSRDKDQPQHF. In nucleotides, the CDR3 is TGTGCCAGCAGTTCCCGGGACAAGGATCAGCCCCAGCATTTT.

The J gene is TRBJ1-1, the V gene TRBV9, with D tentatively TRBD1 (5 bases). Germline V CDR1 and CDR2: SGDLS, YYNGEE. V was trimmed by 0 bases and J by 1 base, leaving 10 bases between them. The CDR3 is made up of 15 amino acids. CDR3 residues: CASSVDRYQNTEAFF. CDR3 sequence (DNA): TGTGCCAGCAGCGTAGACAGGTACCAGAACACTGAAGCTTTCTTT.

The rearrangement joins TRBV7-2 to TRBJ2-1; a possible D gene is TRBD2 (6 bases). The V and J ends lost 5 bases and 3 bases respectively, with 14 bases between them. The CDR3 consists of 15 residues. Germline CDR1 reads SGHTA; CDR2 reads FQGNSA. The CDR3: CASSPLALLYNEQFF. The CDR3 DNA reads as TGTGCCAGCAGCCCCCTAGCGCTTCTCTACAATGAGCAGTTCTTC.

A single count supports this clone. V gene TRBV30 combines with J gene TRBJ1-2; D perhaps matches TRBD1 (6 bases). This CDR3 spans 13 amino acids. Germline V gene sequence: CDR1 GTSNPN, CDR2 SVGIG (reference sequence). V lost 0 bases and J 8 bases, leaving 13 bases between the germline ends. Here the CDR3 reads CAWSVVRGRGYTF. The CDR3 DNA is TGTGCCTGGAGTGTAGTCAGGGGAAGAGGCTACACCTTC.

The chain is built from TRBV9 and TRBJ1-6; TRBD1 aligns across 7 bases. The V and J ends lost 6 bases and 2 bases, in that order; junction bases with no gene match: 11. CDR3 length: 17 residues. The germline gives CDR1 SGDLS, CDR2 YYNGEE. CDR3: CASTTEPQGAYNSPLHF. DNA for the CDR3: TGTGCCAGCACCACCGAACCCCAGGGGGCCTATAATTCACCCCTCCACTTT.

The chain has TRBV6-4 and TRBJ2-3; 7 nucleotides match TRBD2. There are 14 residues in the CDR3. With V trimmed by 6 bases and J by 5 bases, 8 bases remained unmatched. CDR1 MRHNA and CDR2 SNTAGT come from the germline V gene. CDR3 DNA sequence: TGTGCCAGCAGCGCCGATCTAGCGGTAGATACGCAGTATTTT. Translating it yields CASSADLAVDTQYF.

The CDR3 DNA reads as TGCAGCGTTGTACTAGCGGGGGGACGCCGGGGAGAGACCCAGTACTTC. The encoded protein is CSVVLAGGRRGETQYF. The chain uses TRBV29-1 and TRBJ2-5; 12 bases line up with TRBD2. CDR1 is SQVTM and CDR2 is ANQGSEA in the germline V gene. With V trimmed by 4 bases and J by 4 bases, 10 bases remained unmatched. This CDR3 has 16 amino acids.

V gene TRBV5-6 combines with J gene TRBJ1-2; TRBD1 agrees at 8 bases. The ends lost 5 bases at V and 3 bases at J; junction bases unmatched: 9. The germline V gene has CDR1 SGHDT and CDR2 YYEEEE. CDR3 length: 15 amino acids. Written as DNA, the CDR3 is TGTGCCAGCAGTTACCCAGGGGGCGCCCACTATGGCTACACCTTC. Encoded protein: CASSYPGGAHYGYTF.

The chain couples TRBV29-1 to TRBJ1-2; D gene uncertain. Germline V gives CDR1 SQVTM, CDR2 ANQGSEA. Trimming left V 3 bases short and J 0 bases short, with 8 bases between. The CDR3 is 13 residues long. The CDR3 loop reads CSVERRANYGYTF. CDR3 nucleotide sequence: TGCAGCGTTGAGCGGAGAGCTAACTATGGCTACACCTTC.

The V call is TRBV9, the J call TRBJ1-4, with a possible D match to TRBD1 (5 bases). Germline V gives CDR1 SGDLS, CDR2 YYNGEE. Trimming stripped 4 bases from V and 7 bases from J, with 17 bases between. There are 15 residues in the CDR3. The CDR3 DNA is TGTGCCAGCAGCCCGGGGACCTCCGGGAGTGAAAAACTGTTTTTT. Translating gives CASSPGTSGSEKLFF.

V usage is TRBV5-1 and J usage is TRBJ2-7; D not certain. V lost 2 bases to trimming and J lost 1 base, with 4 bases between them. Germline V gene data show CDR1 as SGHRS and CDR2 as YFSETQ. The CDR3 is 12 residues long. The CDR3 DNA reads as TGCGCCAGCAGCTTCGGGTCCTACGAGCAGTACTTC. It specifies CASSFGSYEQYF.